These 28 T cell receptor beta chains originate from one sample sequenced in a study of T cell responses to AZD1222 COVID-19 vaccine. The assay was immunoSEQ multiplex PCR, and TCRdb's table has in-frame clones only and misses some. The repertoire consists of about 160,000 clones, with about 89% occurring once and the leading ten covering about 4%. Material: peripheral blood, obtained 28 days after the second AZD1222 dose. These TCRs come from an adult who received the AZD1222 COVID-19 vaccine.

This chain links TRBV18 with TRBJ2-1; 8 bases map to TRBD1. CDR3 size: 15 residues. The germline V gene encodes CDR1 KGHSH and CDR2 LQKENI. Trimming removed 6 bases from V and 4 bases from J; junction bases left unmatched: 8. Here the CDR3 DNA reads TGTGCCAGCTCGCCTGACAGGGGTGGATACAATGAGCAGTTCTTC. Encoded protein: CASSPDRGGYNEQFF.

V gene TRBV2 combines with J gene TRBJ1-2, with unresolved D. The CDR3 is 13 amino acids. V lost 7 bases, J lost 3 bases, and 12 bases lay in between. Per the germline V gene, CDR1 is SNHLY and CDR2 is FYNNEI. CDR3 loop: CASTLGRDYGYTF. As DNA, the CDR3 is TGTGCCAGCACTCTTGGGAGAGACTATGGCTACACCTTC.

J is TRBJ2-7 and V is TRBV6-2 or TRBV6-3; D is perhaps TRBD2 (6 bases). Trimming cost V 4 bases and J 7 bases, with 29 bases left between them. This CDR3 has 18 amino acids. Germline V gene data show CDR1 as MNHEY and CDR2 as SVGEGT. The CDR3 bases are TGTGCCAGCAGTTTGATTGGCCGTACATGGCGGGGCCTCGAAGAGCAGTACTTC. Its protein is CASSLIGRTWRGLEEQYF.

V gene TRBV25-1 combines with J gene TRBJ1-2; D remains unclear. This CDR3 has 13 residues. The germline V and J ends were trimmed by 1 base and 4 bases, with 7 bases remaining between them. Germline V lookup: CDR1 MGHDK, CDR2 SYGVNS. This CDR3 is CASSEFAGYGYTF. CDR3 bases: TGTGCCAGCAGTGAATTCGCAGGCTATGGCTACACCTTC.

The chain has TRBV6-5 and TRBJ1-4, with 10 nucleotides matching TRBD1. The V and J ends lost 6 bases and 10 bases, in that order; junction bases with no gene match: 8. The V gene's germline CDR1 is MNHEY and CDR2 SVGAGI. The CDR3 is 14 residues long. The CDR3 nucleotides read TGTGCCAGCAGCCGGCCGGACAGGGGGAGAAAACTGTTTTTT. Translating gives CASSRPDRGRKLFF.

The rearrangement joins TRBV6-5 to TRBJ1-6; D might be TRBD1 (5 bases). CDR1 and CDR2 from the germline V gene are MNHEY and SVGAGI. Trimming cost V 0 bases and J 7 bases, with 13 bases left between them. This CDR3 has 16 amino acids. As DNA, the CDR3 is TGTGCCAGCAGTTACTCCCGGGGGATGAGAAATTCACCCCTCCACTTT. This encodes CASSYSRGMRNSPLHF.

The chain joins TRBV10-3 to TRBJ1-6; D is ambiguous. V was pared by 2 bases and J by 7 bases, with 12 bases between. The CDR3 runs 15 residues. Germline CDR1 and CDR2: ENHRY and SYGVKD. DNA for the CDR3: TGTGCCATCAGTGAGCTCGGGGATAAAAATTCACCCCTCCACTTT. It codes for CAISELGDKNSPLHF.

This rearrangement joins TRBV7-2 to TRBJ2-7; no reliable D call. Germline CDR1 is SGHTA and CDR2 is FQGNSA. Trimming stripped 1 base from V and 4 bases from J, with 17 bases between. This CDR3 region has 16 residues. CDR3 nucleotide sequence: TGTGCCAGCAGCTTAGTCGGGCAGGCAAGTGGGTACGAGCAGTACTTC. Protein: CASSLVGQASGYEQYF.

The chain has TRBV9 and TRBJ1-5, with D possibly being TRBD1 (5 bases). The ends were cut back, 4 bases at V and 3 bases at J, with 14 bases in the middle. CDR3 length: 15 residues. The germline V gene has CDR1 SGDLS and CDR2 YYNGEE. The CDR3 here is CASSFGTDSNQPQHF. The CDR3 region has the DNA TGTGCCAGCAGCTTCGGGACCGATTCCAATCAGCCCCAGCATTTT.

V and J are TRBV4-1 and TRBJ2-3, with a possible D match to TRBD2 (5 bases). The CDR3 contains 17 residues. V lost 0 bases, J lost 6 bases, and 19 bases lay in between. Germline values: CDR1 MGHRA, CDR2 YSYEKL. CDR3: CASSQDPTGSFLDTQYF. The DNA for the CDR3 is TGCGCCAGCAGCCAAGATCCCACGGGGTCTTTTTTGGATACGCAGTATTTT.

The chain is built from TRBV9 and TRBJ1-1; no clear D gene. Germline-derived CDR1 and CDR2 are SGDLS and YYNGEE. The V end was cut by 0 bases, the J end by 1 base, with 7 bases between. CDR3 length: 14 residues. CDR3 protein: CASSVVGENTEAFF. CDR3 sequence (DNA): TGTGCCAGCAGCGTAGTAGGAGAGAACACTGAAGCTTTCTTT.

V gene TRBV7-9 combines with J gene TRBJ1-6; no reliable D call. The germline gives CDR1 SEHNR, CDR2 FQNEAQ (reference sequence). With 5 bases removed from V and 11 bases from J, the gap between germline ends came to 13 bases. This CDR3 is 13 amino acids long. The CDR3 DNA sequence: TGTGCCAGCAGCCCAGACGTTACCACACCCCTCCACTTT. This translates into CASSPDVTTPLHF.

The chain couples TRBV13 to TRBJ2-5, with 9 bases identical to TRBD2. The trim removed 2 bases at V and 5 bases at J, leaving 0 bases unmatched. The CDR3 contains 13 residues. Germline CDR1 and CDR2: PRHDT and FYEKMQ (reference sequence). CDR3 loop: CASSLLAGETQYF. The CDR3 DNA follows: TGTGCCAGCAGCTTACTAGCGGGGGAGACCCAGTACTTC.

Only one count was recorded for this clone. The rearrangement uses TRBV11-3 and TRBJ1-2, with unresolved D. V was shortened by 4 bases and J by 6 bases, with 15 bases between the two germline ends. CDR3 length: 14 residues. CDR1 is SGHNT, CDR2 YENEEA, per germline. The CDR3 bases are TGTGCCAGCAGCTCTCCTAGGGTTCCTCATGGCTACACCTTC. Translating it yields CASSSPRVPHGYTF.

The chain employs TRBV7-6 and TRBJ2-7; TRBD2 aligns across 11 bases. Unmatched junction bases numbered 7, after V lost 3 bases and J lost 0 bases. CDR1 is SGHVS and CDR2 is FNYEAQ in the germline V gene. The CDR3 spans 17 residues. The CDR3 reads CASSLLPGTSGSYEQYF. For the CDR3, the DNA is TGTGCCAGCAGCTTGCTCCCCGGGACTAGCGGCTCCTACGAGCAGTACTTC.

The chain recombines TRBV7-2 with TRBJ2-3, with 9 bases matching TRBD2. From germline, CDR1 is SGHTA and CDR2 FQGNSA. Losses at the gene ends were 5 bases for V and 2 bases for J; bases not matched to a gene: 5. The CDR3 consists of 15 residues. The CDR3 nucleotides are TGTGCCAGCAGCCTTAGCGGGGGCCACACAGATACGCAGTATTTT. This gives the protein CASSLSGGHTDTQYF.

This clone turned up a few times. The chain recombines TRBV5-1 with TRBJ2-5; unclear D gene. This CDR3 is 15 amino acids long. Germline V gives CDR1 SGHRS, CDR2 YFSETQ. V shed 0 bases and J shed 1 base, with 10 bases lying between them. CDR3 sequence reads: CASSLALDLQETQYF. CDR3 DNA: TGCGCCAGCAGCTTGGCCCTGGACCTCCAAGAGACCCAGTACTTC.

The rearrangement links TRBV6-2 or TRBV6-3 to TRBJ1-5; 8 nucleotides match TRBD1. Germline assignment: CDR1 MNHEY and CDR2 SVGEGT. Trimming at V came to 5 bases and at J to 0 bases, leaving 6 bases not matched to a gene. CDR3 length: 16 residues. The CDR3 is CASSAQGALSNQPQHF. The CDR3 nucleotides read TGTGCCAGCAGTGCCCAGGGGGCCCTTAGCAATCAGCCCCAGCATTTT.

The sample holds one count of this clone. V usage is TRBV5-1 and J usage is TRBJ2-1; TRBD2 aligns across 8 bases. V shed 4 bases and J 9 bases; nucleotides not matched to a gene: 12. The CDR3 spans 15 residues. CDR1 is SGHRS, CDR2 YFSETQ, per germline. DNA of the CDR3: TGCGCCAGCAGCACGAATAGCGGGACTAAGAGTGAGCAGTTCTTC. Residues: CASSTNSGTKSEQFF. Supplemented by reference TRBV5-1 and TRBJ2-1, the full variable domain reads KAGVTQTPRYLIKTRGQQVTLSCSPISGHRSVSWYQQTPGQGLQFLFEYFSETQRNKGNFPGRFSGRQFSNSRSEMNVSTLELGDSALYLCASSTNSGTKSEQFFGPGTRLTVL.

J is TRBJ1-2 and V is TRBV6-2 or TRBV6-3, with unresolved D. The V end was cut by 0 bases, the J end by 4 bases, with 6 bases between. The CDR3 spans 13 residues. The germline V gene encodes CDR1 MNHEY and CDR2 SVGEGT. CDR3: CASSYSMAYGYTF. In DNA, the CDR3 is TGTGCCAGCAGTTACTCCATGGCCTATGGCTACACCTTC.

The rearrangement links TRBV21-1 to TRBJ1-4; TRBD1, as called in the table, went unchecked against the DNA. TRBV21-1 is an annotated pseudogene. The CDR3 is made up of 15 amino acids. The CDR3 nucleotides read TGTGCCAGCAGCTCTCCAGGGGGCGTCGAAGAAAAACTGTTTTTT. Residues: CASSSPGGVEEKLFF.

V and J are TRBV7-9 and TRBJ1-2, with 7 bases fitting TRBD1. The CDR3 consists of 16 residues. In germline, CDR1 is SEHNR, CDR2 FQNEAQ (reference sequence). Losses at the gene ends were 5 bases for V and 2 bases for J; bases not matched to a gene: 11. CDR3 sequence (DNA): TGTGCCAGCAGCCTCGTTGGAGGGGGCGCGAACTATGGCTACACCTTC. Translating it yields CASSLVGGGANYGYTF.

The CDR3 loop reads CASSFTSVGTGELFF. As DNA, the CDR3 is TGCGCCAGCAGCTTTACTAGCGTTGGCACCGGGGAGCTGTTTTTT. The chain employs TRBV5-1 and TRBJ2-2; 7 bases fit TRBD2. CDR1 is SGHRS, CDR2 YFSETQ, per germline. After removal of 2 bases from V and 4 bases from J, the junction contained 5 bases not matched to a gene. CDR3 size: 15 residues.

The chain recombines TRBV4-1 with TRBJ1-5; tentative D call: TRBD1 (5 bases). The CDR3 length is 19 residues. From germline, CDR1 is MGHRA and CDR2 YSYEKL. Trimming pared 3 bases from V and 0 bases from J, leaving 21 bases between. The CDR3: CASSHPWGGSPDSNQPQHF. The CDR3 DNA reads TGCGCCAGCAGCCATCCCTGGGGGGGAAGTCCAGATAGCAATCAGCCCCAGCATTTT.

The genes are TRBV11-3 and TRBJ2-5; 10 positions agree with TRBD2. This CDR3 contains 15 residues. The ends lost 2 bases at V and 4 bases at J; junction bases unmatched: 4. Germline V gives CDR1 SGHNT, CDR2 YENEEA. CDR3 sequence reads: CASSLRTSGLETQYF. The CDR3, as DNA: TGTGCCAGCAGCTTAAGGACTAGCGGCCTAGAGACCCAGTACTTC.

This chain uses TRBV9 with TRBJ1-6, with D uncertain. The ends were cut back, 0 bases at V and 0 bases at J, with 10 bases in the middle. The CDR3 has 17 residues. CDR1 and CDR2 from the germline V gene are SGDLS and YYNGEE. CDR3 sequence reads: CASSVEYRVSYNSPLHF. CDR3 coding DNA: TGTGCCAGCAGCGTAGAATACCGAGTCTCCTATAATTCACCCCTCCACTTT. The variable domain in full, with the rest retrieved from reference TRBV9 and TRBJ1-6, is DSGVTQTPKHLITATGQRVTLRCSPRSGDLSVYWYQQSLDQGLQFLIQYYNGEERAKGNILERFSAQQFPDLHSELNLSSLELGDSALYFCASSVEYRVSYNSPLHFGNGTRLTVT.

The CDR3 DNA reads as TGTGCCAGCAGCGTAGAGGGACAGGGAAGTGGAGAGACCCAGTACTTC. This sequence encodes CASSVEGQGSGETQYF. This chain links TRBV9 with TRBJ2-5; 9 bases are shared with TRBD1. The CDR3 spans 16 residues. Germline lookup yields CDR1 SGDLS and CDR2 YYNGEE. V trimming: 0 bases; J trimming: 4 bases; junction bases outside the gene matches: 7.

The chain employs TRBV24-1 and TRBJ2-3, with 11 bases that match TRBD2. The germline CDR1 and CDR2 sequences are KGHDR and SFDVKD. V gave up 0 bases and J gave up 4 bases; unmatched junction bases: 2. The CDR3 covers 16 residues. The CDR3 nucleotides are TGTGCCACCAGTGATTTGCTAGCGGGAGGACCAGATACGCAGTATTTT. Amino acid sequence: CATSDLLAGGPDTQYF.